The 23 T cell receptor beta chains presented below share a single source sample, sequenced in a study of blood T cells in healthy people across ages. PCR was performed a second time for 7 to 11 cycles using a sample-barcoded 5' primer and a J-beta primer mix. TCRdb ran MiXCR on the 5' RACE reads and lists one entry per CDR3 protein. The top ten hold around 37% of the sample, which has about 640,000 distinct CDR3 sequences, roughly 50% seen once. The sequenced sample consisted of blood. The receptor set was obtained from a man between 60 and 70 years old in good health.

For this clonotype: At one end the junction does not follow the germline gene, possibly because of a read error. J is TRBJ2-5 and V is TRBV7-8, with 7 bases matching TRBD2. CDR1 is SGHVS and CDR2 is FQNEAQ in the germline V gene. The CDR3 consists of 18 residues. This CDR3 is CTSSSLRPHAGVVETQYF. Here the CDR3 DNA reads TGTACCAGCAGCTCCCTTAGACCCCACGCGGGAGTGGTGGAGACCCAGTACTTC.

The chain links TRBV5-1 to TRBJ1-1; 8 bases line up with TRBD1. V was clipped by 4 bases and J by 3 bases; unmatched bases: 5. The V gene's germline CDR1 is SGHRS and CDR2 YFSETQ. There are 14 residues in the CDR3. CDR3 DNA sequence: TGCGCCAGCAGCGTATTGACAGGGGACACTGAAGCTTTCTTT. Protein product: CASSVLTGDTEAFF.

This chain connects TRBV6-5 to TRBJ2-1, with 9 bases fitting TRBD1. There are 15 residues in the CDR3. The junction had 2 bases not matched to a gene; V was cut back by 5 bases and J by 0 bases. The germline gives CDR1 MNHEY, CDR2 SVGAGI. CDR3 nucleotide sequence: TGTGCCAGCAGTAACAGGGGGCTCTCCTACAATGAGCAGTTCTTC. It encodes CASSNRGLSYNEQFF.

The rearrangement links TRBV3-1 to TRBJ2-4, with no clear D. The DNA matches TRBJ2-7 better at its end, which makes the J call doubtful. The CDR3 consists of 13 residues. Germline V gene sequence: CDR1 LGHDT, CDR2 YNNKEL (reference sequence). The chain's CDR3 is CASSQAEGYEQYF. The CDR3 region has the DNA TGTGCCAGCAGCCAGGCCGAAGGCTACGAGCAGTACTTC.

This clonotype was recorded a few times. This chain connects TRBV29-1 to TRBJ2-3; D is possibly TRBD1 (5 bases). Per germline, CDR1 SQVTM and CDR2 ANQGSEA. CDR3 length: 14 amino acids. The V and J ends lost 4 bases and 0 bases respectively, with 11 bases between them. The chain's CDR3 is CSVVRQGSTDTQYF. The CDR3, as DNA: TGCAGCGTTGTTCGCCAGGGAAGCACAGATACGCAGTATTTT.

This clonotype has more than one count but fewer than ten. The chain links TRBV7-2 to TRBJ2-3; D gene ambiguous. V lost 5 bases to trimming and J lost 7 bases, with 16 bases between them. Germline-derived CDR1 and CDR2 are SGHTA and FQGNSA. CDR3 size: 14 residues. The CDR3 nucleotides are TGTGCCAGCAGCCCGTCGTATGAGAGCAATACGCAGTATTTT. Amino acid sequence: CASSPSYESNTQYF.

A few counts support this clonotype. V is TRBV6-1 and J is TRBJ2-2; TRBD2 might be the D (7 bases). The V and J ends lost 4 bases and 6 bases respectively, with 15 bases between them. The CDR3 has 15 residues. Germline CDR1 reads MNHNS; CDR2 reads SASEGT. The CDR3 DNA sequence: TGTGCCAGCAGTGGAGGGGGGGCCCCCGCCGGGGAGCTGTTTTTT. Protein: CASSGGGAPAGELFF.

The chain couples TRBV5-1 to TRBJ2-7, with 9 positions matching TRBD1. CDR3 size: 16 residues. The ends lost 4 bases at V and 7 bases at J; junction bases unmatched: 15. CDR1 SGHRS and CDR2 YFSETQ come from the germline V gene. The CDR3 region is CASSLLGQGTGNEQYF. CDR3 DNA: TGCGCCAGCAGCCTTCTCGGACAGGGGACGGGGAATGAGCAGTACTTC.

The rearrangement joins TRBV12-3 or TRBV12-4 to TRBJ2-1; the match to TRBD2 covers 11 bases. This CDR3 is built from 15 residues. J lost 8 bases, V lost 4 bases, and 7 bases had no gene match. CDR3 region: CASSSSSGGFHEQFF. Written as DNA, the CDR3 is TGTGCCAGCAGTTCCTCTAGCGGGGGGTTCCATGAGCAGTTCTTC.

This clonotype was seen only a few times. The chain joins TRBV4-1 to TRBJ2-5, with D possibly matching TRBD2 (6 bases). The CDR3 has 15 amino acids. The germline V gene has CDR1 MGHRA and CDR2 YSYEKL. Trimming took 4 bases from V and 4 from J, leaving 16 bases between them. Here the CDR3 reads CASSPSTGGRETQYF. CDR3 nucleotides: TGCGCCAGCAGCCCGTCTACCGGGGGACGAGAGACCCAGTACTTC.

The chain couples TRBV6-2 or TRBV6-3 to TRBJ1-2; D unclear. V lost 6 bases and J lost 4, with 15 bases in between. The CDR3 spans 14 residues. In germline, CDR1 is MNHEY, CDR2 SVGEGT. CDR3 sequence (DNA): TGTGCCAGCAGGGAACTAGGCCTGGGCTATGGCTACACCTTC. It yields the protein CASRELGLGYGYTF.

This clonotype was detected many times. CDR3 amino acids: CASRGGAGNIQYF. The DNA of the CDR3 is TGTGCCAGCAGAGGAGGAGCGGGAAACATTCAGTACTTC. The V and J genes are TRBV7-2 and TRBJ2-4, with D tentatively TRBD2 (6 bases). The V end lost 6 bases, the J end lost 6 bases, and 12 bases lay between the germline ends. The CDR3 runs to 13 residues. The germline V gene encodes CDR1 SGHTA and CDR2 FQGNSA.

The CDR3 sequence: CSVEGKTGEETQYF. The CDR3 DNA reads as TGCAGCGTTGAAGGGAAGACAGGGGAGGAGACCCAGTACTTC. The chain employs TRBV29-1 and TRBJ2-7, with 8 bases matching TRBD1. The J call may be in error: the DNA end matches TRBJ2-5 better. Germline V gene data show CDR1 as SQVTM and CDR2 as ANQGSEA. The CDR3 has 14 amino acids.

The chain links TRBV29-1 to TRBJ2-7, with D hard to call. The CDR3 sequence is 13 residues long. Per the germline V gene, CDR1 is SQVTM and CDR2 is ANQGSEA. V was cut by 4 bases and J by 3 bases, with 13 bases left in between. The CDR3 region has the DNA TGCAGCGTTGTTTACGTCCTGGGCTACGAGCAGTACTTC. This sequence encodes CSVVYVLGYEQYF.

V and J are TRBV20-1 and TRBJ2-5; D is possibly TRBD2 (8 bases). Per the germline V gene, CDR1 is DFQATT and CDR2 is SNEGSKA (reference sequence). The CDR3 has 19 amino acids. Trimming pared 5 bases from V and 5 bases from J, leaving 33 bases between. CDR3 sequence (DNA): TGCAGTGCTTCGGACAGGTCCAGACCGGCGGGGGGCAGAATGGAGACCCAGTACTTC. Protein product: CSASDRSRPAGGRMETQYF.

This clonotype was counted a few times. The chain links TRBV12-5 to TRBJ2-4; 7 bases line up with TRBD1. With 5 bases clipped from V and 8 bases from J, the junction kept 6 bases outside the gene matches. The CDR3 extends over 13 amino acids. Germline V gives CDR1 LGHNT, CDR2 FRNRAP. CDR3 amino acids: CASGRQGFYIQYF. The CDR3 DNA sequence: TGTGCTAGTGGTCGACAGGGATTCTACATTCAGTACTTC.

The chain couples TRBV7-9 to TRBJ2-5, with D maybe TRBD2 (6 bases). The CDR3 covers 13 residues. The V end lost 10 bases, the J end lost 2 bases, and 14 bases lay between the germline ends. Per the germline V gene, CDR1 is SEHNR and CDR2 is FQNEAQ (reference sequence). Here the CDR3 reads CATHRDLQETQYF. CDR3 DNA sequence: TGTGCCACTCACCGGGACTTACAAGAGACCCAGTACTTC.

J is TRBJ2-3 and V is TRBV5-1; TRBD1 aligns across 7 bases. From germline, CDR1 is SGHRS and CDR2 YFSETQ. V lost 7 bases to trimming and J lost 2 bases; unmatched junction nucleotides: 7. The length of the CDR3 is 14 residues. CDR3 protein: CASETGILTDTQYF. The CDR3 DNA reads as TGCGCCAGCGAGACAGGGATACTCACAGATACGCAGTATTTT.

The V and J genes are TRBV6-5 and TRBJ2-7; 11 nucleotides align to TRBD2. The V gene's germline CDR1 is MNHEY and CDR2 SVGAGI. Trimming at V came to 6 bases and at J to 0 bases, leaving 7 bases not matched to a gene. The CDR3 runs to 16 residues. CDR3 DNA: TGTGCCAGCAGGCTACTAGCGGGGGTGCCCTCCTACGAGCAGTACTTC. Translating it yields CASRLLAGVPSYEQYF.

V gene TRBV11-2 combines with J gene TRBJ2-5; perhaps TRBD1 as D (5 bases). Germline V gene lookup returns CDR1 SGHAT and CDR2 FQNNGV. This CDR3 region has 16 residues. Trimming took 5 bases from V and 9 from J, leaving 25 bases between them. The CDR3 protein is CASSPQGSLTEVAQYF. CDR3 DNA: TGTGCCAGCAGCCCCCAGGGCAGCCTCACGGAAGTGGCCCAGTACTTC.

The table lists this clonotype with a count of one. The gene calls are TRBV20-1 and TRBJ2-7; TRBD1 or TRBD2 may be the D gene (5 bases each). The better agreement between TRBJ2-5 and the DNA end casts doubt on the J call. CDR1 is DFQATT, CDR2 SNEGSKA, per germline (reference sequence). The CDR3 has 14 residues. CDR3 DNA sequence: TGCAGTGCTAGAGTGGCTAGAGGGGTTGAGACCCAGTACTTC. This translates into CSARVARGVETQYF.

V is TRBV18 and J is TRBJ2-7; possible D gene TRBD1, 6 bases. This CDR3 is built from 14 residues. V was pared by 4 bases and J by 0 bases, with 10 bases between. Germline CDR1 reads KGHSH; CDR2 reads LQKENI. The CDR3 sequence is CASSHNRDSYEQYF. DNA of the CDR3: TGTGCCAGCTCACACAACAGGGACTCCTACGAGCAGTACTTC. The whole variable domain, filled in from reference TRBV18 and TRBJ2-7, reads NAGVMQNPRHLVRRRGQEARLRCSPMKGHSHVYWYRQLPEEGLKFMVYLQKENIIDESGMPKERFSAEFPKEGPSILRIQQVVRGDSAAYFCASSHNRDSYEQYFGPGTRLTVT.

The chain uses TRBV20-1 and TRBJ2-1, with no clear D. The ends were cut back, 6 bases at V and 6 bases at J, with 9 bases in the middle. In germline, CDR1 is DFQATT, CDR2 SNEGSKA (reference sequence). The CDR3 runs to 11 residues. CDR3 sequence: CSAASLNEQFF. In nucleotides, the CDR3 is TGCAGTGCCGCTTCTCTCAATGAGCAGTTCTTC.